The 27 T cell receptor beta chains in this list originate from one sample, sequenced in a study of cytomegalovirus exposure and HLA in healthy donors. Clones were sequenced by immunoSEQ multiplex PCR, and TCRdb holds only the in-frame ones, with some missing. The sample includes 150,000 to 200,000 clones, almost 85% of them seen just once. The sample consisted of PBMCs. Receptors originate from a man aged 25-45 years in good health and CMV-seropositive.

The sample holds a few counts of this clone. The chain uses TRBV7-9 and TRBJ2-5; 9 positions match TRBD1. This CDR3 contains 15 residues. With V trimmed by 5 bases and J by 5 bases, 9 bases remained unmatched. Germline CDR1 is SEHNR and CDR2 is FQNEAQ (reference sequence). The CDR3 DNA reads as TGTGCCAGCAGCGACCGGGACAGGGCGAGGGAGACCCAGTACTTC. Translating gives CASSDRDRARETQYF.

CDR3 nucleotides: TGTGCCAGCAGTGAAGCCCCCTCGTTAGTGAACACTGAAGCTTTCTTT. Protein sequence: CASSEAPSLVNTEAFF. The chain is built from TRBV2 and TRBJ1-1; D not certain. Trimming took off 0 bases at V and 0 bases at J, with 11 bases between the two ends. CDR1 and CDR2 (germline): SNHLY, FYNNEI. The CDR3 spans 16 residues.

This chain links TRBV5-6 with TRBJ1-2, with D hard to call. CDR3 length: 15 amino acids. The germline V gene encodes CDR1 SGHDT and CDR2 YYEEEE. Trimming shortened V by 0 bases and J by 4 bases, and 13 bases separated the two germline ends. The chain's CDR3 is CASSLGPGSVYGYTF. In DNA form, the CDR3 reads TGTGCCAGCAGCTTGGGACCGGGTTCTGTCTATGGCTACACCTTC.

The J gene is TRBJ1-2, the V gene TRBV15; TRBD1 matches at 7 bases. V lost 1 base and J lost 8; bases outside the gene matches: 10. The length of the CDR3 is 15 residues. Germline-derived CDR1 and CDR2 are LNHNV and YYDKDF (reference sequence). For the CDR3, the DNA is TGTGCCACCAGCAGAGGACAGGGCCTGAGGGAAGGCTACACCTTC. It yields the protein CATSRGQGLREGYTF.

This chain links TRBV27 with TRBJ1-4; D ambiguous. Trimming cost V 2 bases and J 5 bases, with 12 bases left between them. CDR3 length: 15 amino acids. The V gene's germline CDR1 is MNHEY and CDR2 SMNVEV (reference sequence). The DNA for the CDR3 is TGTGCCAGCAGTTTAGGGAGGATGAAGAATGAAAAACTGTTTTTT. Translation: CASSLGRMKNEKLFF.

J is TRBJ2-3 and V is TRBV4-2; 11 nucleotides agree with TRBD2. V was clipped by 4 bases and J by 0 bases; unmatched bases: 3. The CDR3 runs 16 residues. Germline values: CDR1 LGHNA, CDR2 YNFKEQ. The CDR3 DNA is TGTGCCAGCAGCCTGCGGACTAGCGGGAGCACAGATACGCAGTATTTT. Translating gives CASSLRTSGSTDTQYF.

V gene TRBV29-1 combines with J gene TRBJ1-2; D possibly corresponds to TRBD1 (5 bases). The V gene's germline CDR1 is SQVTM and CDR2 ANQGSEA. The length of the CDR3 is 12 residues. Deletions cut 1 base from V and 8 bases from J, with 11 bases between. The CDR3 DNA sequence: TGCAGCGTTGAAGGGTACCAGGGAGGCTACACCTTC. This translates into CSVEGYQGGYTF.

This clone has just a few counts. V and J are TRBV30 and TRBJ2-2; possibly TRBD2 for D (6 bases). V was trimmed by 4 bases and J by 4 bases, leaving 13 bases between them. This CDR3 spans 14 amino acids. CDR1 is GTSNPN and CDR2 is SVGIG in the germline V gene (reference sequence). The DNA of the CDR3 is TGTGCCTGGAAAACGGAGGGACTCACCGGGGAGCTGTTTTTT. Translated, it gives CAWKTEGLTGELFF.

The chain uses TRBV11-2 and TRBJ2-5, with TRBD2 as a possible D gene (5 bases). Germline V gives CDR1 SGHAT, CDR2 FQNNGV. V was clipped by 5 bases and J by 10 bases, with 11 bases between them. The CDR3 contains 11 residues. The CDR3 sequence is CASSPRAVQYF. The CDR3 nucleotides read TGTGCCAGCAGCCCTCGAGCGGTCCAGTACTTC. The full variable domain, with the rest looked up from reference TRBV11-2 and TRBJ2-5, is EAGVAQSPRYKIIEKRQSVAFWCNPISGHATLYWYQQILGQGPKLLIQFQNNGVVDDSQLPKDRFSAERLKGVDSTLKIQPAKLEDSAVYLCASSPRAVQYFGPGTRLLVL.

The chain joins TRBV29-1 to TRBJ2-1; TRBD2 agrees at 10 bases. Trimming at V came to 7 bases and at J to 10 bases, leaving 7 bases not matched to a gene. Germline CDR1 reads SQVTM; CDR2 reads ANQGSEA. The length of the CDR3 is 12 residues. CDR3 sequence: CSAEREGQEQFF. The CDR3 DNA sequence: TGCAGCGCCGAGCGGGAGGGCCAGGAGCAGTTCTTC.

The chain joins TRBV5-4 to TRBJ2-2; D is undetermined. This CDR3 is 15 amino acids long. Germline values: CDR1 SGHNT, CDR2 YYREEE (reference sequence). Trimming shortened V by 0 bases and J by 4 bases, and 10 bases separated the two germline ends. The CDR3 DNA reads TGTGCCAGCAGCTTGGCCGCAGGAAGCACCGGGGAGCTGTTTTTT. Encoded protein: CASSLAAGSTGELFF.

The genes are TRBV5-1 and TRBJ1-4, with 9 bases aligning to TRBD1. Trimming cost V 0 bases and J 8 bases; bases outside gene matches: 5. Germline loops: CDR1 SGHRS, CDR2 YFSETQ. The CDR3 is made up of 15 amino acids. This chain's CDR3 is CASSLAGTGTEKLFF. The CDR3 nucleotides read TGCGCCAGCAGCTTGGCCGGGACAGGGACCGAAAAACTGTTTTTT.

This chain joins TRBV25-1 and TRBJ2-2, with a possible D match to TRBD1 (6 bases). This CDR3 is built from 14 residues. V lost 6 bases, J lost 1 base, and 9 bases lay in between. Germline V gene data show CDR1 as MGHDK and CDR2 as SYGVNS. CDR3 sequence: CASRLTGNTGELFF. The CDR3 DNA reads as TGTGCCAGCAGACTGACAGGGAACACCGGGGAGCTGTTTTTT.

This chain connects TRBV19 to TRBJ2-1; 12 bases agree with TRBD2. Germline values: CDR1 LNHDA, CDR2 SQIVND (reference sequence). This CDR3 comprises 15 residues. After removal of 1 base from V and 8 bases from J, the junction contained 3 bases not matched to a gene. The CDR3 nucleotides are TGTGCCAGTAGTATAGGACTAGCGGGAGTCTATGAGCAGTTCTTC. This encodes CASSIGLAGVYEQFF.

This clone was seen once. As DNA, the CDR3 is TGTGCCTGGAGTGAAGGGGCCCAGGCTAACTATGGCTACACCTTC. Protein sequence: CAWSEGAQANYGYTF. This chain links TRBV30 with TRBJ1-2, with D tentatively TRBD1 (5 bases). The CDR3 covers 15 residues. Germline CDR1 GTSNPN, CDR2 SVGIG (reference sequence). The V and J ends lost 1 base and 0 bases respectively, with 12 bases between them.

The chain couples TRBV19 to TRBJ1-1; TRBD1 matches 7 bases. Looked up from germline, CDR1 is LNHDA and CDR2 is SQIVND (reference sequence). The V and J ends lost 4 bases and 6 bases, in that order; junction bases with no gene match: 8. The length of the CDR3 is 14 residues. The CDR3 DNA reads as TGTGCCAGTAGTAACTTTGACAGGGCGTCTGAAGCTTTCTTT. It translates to CASSNFDRASEAFF.

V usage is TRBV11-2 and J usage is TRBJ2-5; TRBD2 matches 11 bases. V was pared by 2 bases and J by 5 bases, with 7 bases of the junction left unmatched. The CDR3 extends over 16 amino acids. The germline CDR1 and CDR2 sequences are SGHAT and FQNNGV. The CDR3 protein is CASSLSSSGGRETQYF. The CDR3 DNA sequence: TGTGCCAGCAGCTTAAGTTCTAGCGGGGGGCGGGAGACCCAGTACTTC.

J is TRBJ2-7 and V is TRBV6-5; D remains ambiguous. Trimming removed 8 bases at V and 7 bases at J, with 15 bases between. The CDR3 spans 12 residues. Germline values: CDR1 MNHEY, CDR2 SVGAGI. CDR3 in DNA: TGTGCCAGCCGCGATGGGCCTCGGGAGCAGTACTTC. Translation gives CASRDGPREQYF.

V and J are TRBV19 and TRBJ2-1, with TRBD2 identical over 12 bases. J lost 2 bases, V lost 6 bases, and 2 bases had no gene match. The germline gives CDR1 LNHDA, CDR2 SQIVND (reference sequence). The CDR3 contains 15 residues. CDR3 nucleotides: TGTGCCAGTAGACCTAGCGGGAGGGCCTACAATGAGCAGTTCTTC. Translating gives CASRPSGRAYNEQFF.

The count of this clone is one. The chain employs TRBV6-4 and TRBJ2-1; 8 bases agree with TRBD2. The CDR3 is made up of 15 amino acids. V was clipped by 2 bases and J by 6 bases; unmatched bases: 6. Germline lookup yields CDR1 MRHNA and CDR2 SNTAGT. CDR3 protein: CASSDQAGAVNEQFF. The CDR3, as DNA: TGTGCCAGCAGTGACCAAGCGGGAGCCGTCAATGAGCAGTTCTTC.

Here the CDR3 DNA reads TGTGCCAGCAGTGACGCTGACAGAAGCAATCAGCCCCAGCATTTT. Protein product: CASSDADRSNQPQHF. The J gene is TRBJ1-5, the V gene TRBV2, with a weak D call TRBD1 (5 bases). Per the germline V gene, CDR1 is SNHLY and CDR2 is FYNNEI. V was clipped by 3 bases and J by 1 base, with 10 bases between them. The CDR3 length is 15 residues.

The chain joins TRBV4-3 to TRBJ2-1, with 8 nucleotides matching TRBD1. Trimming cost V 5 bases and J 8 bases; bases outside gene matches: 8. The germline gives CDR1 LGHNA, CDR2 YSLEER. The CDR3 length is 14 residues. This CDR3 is CASSRGQGGDEQFF. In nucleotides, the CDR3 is TGCGCCAGCAGCAGAGGACAGGGCGGGGATGAGCAGTTCTTC.

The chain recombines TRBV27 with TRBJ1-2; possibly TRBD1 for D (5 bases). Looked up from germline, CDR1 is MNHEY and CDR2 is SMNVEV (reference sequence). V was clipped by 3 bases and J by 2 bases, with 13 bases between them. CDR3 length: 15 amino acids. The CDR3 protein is CASSLGFSGNYGYTF. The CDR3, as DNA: TGTGCCAGCAGTTTGGGTTTTTCAGGGAACTATGGCTACACCTTC.

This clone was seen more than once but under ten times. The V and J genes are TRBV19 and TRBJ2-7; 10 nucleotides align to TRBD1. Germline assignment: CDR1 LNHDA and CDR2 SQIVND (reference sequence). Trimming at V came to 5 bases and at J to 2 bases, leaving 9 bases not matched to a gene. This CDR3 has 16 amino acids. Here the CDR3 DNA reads TGTGCCAGTAGTGACGTGGGGACAGGGGTCGCCTACGAGCAGTACTTC. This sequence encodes CASSDVGTGVAYEQYF.

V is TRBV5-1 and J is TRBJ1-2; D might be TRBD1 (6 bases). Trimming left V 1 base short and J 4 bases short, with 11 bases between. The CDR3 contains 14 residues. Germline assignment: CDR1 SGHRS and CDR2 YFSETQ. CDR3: CASSLQGSVYGYTF. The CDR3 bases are TGCGCCAGCAGCTTGCAGGGGTCAGTCTATGGCTACACCTTC. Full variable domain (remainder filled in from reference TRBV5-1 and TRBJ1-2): KAGVTQTPRYLIKTRGQQVTLSCSPISGHRSVSWYQQTPGQGLQFLFEYFSETQRNKGNFPGRFSGRQFSNSRSEMNVSTLELGDSALYLCASSLQGSVYGYTFGSGTRLTVV.

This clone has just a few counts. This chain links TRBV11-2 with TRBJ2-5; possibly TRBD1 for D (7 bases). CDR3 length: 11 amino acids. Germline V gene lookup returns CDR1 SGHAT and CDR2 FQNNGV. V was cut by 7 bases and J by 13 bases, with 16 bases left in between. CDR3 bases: TGTGCCAGCACCTCAGGGGGGTTGTGGTACTTC. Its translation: CASTSGGLWYF.

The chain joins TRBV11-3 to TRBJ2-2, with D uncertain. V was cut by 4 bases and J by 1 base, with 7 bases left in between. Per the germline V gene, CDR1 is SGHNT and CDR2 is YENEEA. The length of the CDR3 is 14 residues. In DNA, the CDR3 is TGTGCCAGCAGCTCCGCCGGGAACACCGGGGAGCTGTTTTTT. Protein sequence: CASSSAGNTGELFF.